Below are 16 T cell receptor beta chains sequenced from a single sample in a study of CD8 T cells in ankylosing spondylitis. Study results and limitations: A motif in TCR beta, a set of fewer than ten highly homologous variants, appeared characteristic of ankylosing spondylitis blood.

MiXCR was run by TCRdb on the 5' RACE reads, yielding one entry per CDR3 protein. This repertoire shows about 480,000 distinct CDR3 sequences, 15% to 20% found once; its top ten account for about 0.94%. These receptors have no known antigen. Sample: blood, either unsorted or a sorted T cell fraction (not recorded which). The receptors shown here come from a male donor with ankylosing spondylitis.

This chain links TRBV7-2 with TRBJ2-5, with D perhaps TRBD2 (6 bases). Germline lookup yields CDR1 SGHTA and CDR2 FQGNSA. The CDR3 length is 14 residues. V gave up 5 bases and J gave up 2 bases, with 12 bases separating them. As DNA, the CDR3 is TGTGCCAGCAGCCCCGGACTACAACAAGAGACCCAGTACTTC. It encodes CASSPGLQQETQYF.

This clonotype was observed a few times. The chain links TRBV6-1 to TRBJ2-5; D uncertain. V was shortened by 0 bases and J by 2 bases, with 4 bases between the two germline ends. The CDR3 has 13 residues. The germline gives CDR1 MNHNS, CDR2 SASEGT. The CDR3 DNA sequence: TGTGCCAGCAGTGAAGCGCCTCAAGAGACCCAGTACTTC. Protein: CASSEAPQETQYF.

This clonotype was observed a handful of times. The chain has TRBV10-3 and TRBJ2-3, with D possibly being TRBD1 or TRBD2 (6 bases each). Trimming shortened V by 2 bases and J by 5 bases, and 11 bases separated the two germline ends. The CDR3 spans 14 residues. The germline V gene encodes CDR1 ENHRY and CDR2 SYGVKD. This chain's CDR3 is CAISEPGALDTQYF. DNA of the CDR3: TGTGCCATCAGTGAGCCGGGGGCCTTAGATACGCAGTATTTT.

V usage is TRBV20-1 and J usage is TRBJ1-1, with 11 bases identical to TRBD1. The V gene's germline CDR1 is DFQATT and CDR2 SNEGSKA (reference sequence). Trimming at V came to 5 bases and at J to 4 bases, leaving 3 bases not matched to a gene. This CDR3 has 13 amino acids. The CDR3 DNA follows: TGCAGTGCTCGGACAGGGGGCATCACTGAAGCTTTCTTT. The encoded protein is CSARTGGITEAFF.

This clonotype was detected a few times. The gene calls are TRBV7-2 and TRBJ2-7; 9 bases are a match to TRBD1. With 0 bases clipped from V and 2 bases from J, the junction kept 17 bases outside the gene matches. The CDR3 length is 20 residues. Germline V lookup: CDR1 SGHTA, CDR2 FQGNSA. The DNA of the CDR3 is TGTGCCAGCAGCTTAGCGCTAAACTCCCCCGGGACAGGGAAAACCTACGAGCAGTACTTC. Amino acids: CASSLALNSPGTGKTYEQYF.

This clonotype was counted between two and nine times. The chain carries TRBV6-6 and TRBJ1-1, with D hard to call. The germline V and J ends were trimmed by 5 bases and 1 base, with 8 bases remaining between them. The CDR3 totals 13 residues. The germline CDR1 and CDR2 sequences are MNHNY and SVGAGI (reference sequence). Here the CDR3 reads CASSRKANTEAFF. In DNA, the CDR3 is TGTGCCAGCAGTAGAAAAGCGAACACTGAAGCTTTCTTT.

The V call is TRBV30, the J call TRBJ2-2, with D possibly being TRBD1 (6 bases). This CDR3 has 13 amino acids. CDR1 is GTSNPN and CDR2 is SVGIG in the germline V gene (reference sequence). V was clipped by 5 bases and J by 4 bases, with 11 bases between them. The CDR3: CAWDRSPTGELFF. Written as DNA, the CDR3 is TGTGCCTGGGACAGGTCTCCCACCGGGGAGCTGTTTTTT.

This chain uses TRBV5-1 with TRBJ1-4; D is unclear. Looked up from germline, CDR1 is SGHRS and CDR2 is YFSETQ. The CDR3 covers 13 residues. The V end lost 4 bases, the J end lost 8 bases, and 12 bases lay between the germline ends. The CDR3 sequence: CASSLLVGEKLFF. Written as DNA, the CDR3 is TGCGCCAGCAGCCTTTTGGTGGGGGAAAAACTGTTTTTT.

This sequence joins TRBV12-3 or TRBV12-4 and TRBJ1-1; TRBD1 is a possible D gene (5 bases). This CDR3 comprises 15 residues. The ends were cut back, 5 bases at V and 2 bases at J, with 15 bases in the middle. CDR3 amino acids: CASSPPPTGNTEAFF. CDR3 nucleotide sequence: TGTGCCAGCAGTCCCCCCCCCACAGGTAACACTGAAGCTTTCTTT.

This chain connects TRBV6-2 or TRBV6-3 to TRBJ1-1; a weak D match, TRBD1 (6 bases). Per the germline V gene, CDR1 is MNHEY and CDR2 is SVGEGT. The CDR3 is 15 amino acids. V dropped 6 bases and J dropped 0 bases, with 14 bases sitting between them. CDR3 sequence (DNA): TGTGCCAGCAGGGCATACAGGGAAATGAACACTGAAGCTTTCTTT. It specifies CASRAYREMNTEAFF.

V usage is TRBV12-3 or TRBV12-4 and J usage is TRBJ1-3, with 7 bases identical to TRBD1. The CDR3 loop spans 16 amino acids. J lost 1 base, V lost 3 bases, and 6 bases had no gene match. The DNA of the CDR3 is TGTGCCAGCAGTTTTCCCACAGGGGCTTCTGGAAACACCATATATTTT. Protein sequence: CASSFPTGASGNTIYF.

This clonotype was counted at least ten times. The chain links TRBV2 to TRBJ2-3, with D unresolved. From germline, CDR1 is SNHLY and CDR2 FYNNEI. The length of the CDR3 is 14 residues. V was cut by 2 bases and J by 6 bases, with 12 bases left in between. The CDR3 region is CASSERLASDTQYF. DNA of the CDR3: TGTGCCAGCAGTGAACGGTTAGCTTCTGATACGCAGTATTTT.

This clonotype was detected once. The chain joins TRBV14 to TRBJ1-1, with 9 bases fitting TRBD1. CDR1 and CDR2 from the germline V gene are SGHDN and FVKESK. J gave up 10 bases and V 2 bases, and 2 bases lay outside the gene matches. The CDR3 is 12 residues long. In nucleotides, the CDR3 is TGTGCCAGCAGCCAAAACAGGGGGCGAGCTTTCTTT. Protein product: CASSQNRGRAFF.

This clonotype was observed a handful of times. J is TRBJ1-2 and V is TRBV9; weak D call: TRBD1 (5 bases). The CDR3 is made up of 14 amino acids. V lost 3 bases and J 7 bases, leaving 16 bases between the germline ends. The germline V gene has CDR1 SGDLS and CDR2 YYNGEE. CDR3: CASSASGAGTGYTF. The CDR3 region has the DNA TGTGCCAGCAGCGCAAGTGGGGCAGGAACTGGCTACACCTTC.

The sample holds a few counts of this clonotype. CDR3 sequence reads: CASSWLGKGEQFF. The CDR3 bases are TGTGCCAGCAGTTGGTTAGGGAAGGGTGAGCAGTTCTTC. V gene TRBV27 combines with J gene TRBJ2-1; the D is unclear. From germline, CDR1 is MNHEY and CDR2 SMNVEV (reference sequence). Trimming removed 4 bases from V and 9 bases from J, with 13 bases in between. The CDR3 contains 13 residues.

The CDR3 spells CASSRAQLPQHF. DNA for the CDR3: TGTGCCAGCAGCCGCGCCCAGCTGCCCCAGCATTTT. The chain links TRBV12-3 or TRBV12-4 to TRBJ1-5; no definite D call. Trimming cost V 6 bases and J 9 bases, with 12 bases left between them. The CDR3 loop spans 12 amino acids.